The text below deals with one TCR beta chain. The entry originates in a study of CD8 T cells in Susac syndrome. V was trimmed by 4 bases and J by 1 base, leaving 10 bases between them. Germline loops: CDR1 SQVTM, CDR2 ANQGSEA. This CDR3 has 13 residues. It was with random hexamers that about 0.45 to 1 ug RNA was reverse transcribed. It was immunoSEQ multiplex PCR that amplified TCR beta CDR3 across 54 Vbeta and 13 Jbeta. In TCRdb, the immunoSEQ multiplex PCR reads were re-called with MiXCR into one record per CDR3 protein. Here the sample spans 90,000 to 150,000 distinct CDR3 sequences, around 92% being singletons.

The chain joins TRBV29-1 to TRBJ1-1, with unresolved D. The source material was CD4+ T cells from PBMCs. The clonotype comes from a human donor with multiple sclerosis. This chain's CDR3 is CSVARAGNTEAFF. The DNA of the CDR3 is TGCAGCGTTGCTCGGGCCGGGAACACTGAAGCTTTCTTT.